Presented here are 24 T cell receptor beta chains from one specimen sequenced in a study of blood T cell repertoires in COVID-19. Profiling relied on immunoSEQ multiplex PCR, and the TCRdb table lists in-frame clones only, not all of them. There are about 87,000 clones in the sample; around 86% occur only once, and roughly 15% lies in the top ten. Material: peripheral blood. The receptors come from a woman aged 80 or over with active or convalescent COVID-19.

The rearrangement joins TRBV12-3 or TRBV12-4 to TRBJ1-3; D unresolved. The CDR3 runs 12 residues. Trimming took off 2 bases at V and 9 bases at J, with 8 bases between the two ends. The CDR3 reads CASSLTPSTIYF. DNA for the CDR3: TGTGCCAGCAGTTTAACCCCGAGCACCATATATTTT.

The chain joins TRBV19 to TRBJ1-1; 9 positions agree with TRBD1. Per the germline V gene, CDR1 is LNHDA and CDR2 is SQIVND (reference sequence). This CDR3 region has 14 residues. Trimming at V came to 7 bases and at J to 4 bases, leaving 7 bases not matched to a gene. In DNA form, the CDR3 reads TGTGCCAGTACCGGAACAGGGGGCACCACTGAAGCTTTCTTT. Protein product: CASTGTGGTTEAFF.

The CDR3, as DNA: TGTGCCAGCAGCTTAGCTTTAGCTAATGAGCAGTTCTTC. The encoded protein is CASSLALANEQFF. The V and J genes are TRBV7-6 and TRBJ2-1, with D unclear. Germline CDR1 is SGHVS and CDR2 is FNYEAQ. There are 13 residues in the CDR3. V was trimmed by 0 bases and J by 7 bases, leaving 7 bases between them.

The gene calls are TRBV18 and TRBJ2-1; 13 bases fit TRBD2. Germline CDR1 reads KGHSH; CDR2 reads LQKENI. CDR3 length: 15 amino acids. Trimming cost V 6 bases and J 4 bases; bases outside gene matches: 3. The CDR3 nucleotides read TGTGCCAGCTCCCGGACTAGCGGGAGTTACAATGAGCAGTTCTTC. Amino acids: CASSRTSGSYNEQFF.

The chain uses TRBV7-2 and TRBJ2-2; maybe TRBD1 (6 bases). Trimming removed 5 bases from V and 3 bases from J, with 13 bases in between. Germline CDR1 SGHTA, CDR2 FQGNSA. The length of the CDR3 is 15 residues. The CDR3 nucleotides read TGTGCCAGCAGCGTGGACAGTTTATACACCGGGGAGCTGTTTTTT. Translated, it gives CASSVDSLYTGELFF.

The gene calls are TRBV4-3 and TRBJ1-2; the D gene is possibly TRBD1 (6 bases). The CDR3 loop spans 14 amino acids. V dropped 0 bases and J dropped 7 bases, with 12 bases sitting between them. Germline values: CDR1 LGHNA, CDR2 YSLEER. CDR3 in amino acids: CASSQDRGGFGYTF. DNA for the CDR3: TGCGCCAGCAGCCAAGATCGCGGGGGCTTTGGCTACACCTTC.

This chain connects TRBV6-2 or TRBV6-3 to TRBJ2-5; 7 bases match TRBD2. The ends lost 4 bases at V and 3 bases at J; junction bases unmatched: 5. Germline CDR1 and CDR2: MNHEY and SVGEGT. The CDR3 has 14 residues. The CDR3, as DNA: TGTGCCAGCAGTTCTTTGGCGGGGGAAGAGACCCAGTACTTC. It is translated as CASSSLAGEETQYF.

The chain couples TRBV24-1 to TRBJ1-5; 8 nucleotides line up with TRBD1. V dropped 4 bases and J dropped 0; count of bases not matched to a gene: 4. In germline, CDR1 is KGHDR, CDR2 SFDVKD. CDR3 length: 16 amino acids. The CDR3 DNA reads TGTGCCACCAGTGACCGGACAGGGAATAGCAATCAGCCCCAGCATTTT. Its protein is CATSDRTGNSNQPQHF.

CDR3 loop: CASSMRTGSAFF. The CDR3 bases are TGTGCCAGTAGTATGCGGACAGGCTCTGCTTTCTTT. This chain links TRBV19 with TRBJ1-1; 7 bases are a match to TRBD1. CDR1 and CDR2 from the germline V gene are LNHDA and SQIVND (reference sequence). There are 12 residues in the CDR3. With V trimmed by 3 bases and J by 11 bases, 6 bases remained unmatched.

This clone was seen just once. V is TRBV24-1 and J is TRBJ2-2; a weak D match, TRBD2 (6 bases). The CDR3 is 17 residues long. Germline V gene sequence: CDR1 KGHDR, CDR2 SFDVKD. Trimming removed 5 bases from V and 1 base from J, with 16 bases in between. The CDR3 sequence: CATSARPGLVNTGELFF. The CDR3 DNA reads as TGTGCCACCAGTGCCCGACCGGGACTCGTGAACACCGGGGAGCTGTTTTTT.

The genes are TRBV19 and TRBJ2-7; D is possibly TRBD2 (6 bases). Germline assignment: CDR1 LNHDA and CDR2 SQIVND (reference sequence). There are 15 residues in the CDR3. The V and J ends lost 3 bases and 5 bases respectively, with 17 bases between them. This chain's CDR3 is CASSIRGTSGDEQYF. The CDR3 DNA is TGTGCCAGTAGTATTCGGGGGACCTCCGGCGACGAGCAGTACTTC.

This chain connects TRBV14 to TRBJ1-4, with D uncertain. The germline V and J ends were trimmed by 1 base and 7 bases, with 7 bases remaining between them. The CDR3 extends over 13 amino acids. The V gene's germline CDR1 is SGHDN and CDR2 FVKESK. The CDR3 is CASSQGATEKLFF. In nucleotides, the CDR3 is TGTGCCAGCAGCCAAGGGGCCACTGAAAAACTGTTTTTT. Combining the CDR3 with reference TRBV14 and TRBJ1-4 gives the whole variable domain EAGVTQFPSHSVIEKGQTVTLRCDPISGHDNLYWYRRVMGKEIKFLLHFVKESKQDESGMPNNRFLAERTGGTYSTLKVQPAELEDSGVYFCASSQGATEKLFFGSGTQLSVL.

This CDR3 is CAHRGQRDGYTF. The CDR3 coding sequence is TGTGCCCACAGGGGGCAGAGAGATGGCTACACCTTC. The gene calls are TRBV24-1 and TRBJ1-2; 9 bases match TRBD1. Germline V lookup: CDR1 KGHDR, CDR2 SFDVKD. With V trimmed by 12 bases and J by 6 bases, 7 bases remained unmatched. This CDR3 is built from 12 residues.

Regarding this clone: The same CDR3 arises from other DNA sequences in this sample as well. The chain has TRBV9 and TRBJ2-2; 10 positions agree with TRBD1. Trimming at V came to 0 bases and at J to 4 bases, leaving 3 bases not matched to a gene. The CDR3 totals 16 residues. The germline CDR1 and CDR2 sequences are SGDLS and YYNGEE. CDR3 region: CASSVVGTGVTGELFF. DNA for the CDR3: TGTGCCAGCAGCGTAGTCGGGACAGGGGTCACCGGGGAGCTGTTTTTT.

The chain has TRBV7-2 and TRBJ2-5, with no clear D. V gave up 5 bases and J gave up 6 bases, with 13 bases separating them. This CDR3 has 13 amino acids. Germline CDR1 reads SGHTA; CDR2 reads FQGNSA. The CDR3 reads CASSGTPSQTQYF. CDR3 bases: TGTGCCAGCAGCGGCACCCCATCTCAGACCCAGTACTTC.

CDR3 amino acids: CASRQADYGYTF. CDR3 bases: TGTGCCAGCAGACAGGCGGACTATGGCTACACCTTC. V gene TRBV19 combines with J gene TRBJ1-2; possibly TRBD1 for D (6 bases). Germline CDR1 and CDR2: LNHDA and SQIVND (reference sequence). The CDR3 consists of 12 residues. The V gene lost 9 bases and the J gene lost 3 bases, with 11 bases spanning the gap.

V gene TRBV4-3 combines with J gene TRBJ2-1; a weak D match, TRBD2 (5 bases). V was clipped by 1 base and J by 10 bases, with 14 bases between them. Germline CDR1 is LGHNA and CDR2 is YSLEER. This CDR3 contains 14 residues. CDR3 nucleotides: TGCGCCAGCAGCCAAGGGGTGCGGGTCGGGGAGCAGTTCTTC. Translating it yields CASSQGVRVGEQFF.

The rearrangement links TRBV25-1 to TRBJ1-6; D ambiguous. The germline gives CDR1 MGHDK, CDR2 SYGVNS. This CDR3 is built from 15 residues. The V gene lost 6 bases and the J gene lost 8 bases, with 17 bases spanning the gap. The CDR3, as DNA: TGTGCCAGCAGGACCTCCGGAGGCGCTTATTCACCCCTCCACTTT. Amino acid sequence: CASRTSGGAYSPLHF.

The rearrangement links TRBV18 to TRBJ1-2, with 7 bases fitting TRBD1. This CDR3 spans 17 amino acids. CDR1 is KGHSH, CDR2 LQKENI, per germline. Losses at the gene ends were 4 bases for V and 3 bases for J; bases not matched to a gene: 14. This chain's CDR3 is CASSRDEWDSIHYGYTF. The CDR3 DNA is TGTGCCAGCTCACGGGATGAGTGGGACAGTATCCACTATGGCTACACCTTC.

V and J are TRBV24-1 and TRBJ2-5, with a weak D call TRBD2 (6 bases). Per the germline V gene, CDR1 is KGHDR and CDR2 is SFDVKD. V lost 2 bases and J 3 bases, leaving 15 bases between the germline ends. The CDR3 runs 16 residues. CDR3: CATSDYGSTGEETQYF. The CDR3 coding sequence is TGTGCCACCAGTGATTACGGCAGCACGGGGGAAGAGACCCAGTACTTC.

This clone occurred once. The gene calls are TRBV9 and TRBJ2-3, with D unresolved. The CDR3 loop spans 15 amino acids. V was pared by 0 bases and J by 1 base, with 9 bases between. Germline assignment: CDR1 SGDLS and CDR2 YYNGEE. CDR3 in amino acids: CASSVGSIGTDTQYF. For the CDR3, the DNA is TGTGCCAGCAGCGTAGGAAGCATCGGCACAGATACGCAGTATTTT.

In this sample, this clone turned up a few times. The chain joins TRBV18 to TRBJ1-4; 10 nucleotides agree with TRBD1. The length of the CDR3 is 17 residues. J gave up 6 bases and V 4 bases, and 11 bases lay outside the gene matches. The germline gives CDR1 KGHSH, CDR2 LQKENI. CDR3 sequence: CASSQFLAGQGYEKLFF. For the CDR3, the DNA is TGTGCCAGCTCACAATTCCTTGCGGGACAGGGGTATGAAAAACTGTTTTTT.

CDR3 loop: CASSPGTAFLSTDTQYF. DNA of the CDR3: TGTGCCAGCAGTCCCGGGACAGCATTTCTTAGCACAGATACGCAGTATTTT. The chain has TRBV27 and TRBJ2-3; 7 bases line up with TRBD1. CDR3 length equals 17 residues. After removal of 5 bases from V and 0 bases from J, the junction contained 11 bases not matched to a gene. The germline gives CDR1 MNHEY, CDR2 SMNVEV (reference sequence).

This chain connects TRBV2 to TRBJ2-2; TRBD1 is a possible D gene (6 bases). V lost 2 bases, J lost 3 bases, and 10 bases lay in between. The CDR3 runs 15 residues. CDR1 is SNHLY and CDR2 is FYNNEI in the germline V gene. CDR3 in DNA: TGTGCCAGCAGTGAAACAGGGACGGACACCGGGGAGCTGTTTTTT. Protein: CASSETGTDTGELFF.